Sequencing of this T cell receptor (beta chain) was carried out in a study of blood T cell repertoires in COVID-19. Study overall: The origin of the acute and convalescent COVID-19 samples was the United States, Italy and Spain. T cells, B-cell-depleted T cells, or PBMCs provided the cDNA or gDNA that served as material.

Authors' analysis steps: Using reference gene primer amplification, nucleated cell counts were estimated. Method: immunoSEQ multiplex PCR; TCRdb's copy keeps in-frame clones and lacks some. V, J and clone size were drawn from that table, and D and trimming were deduced from the DNA. The table has approximately 32,000 clones, roughly 84% seen once; the top ten hold 11% to 15%. Per the germline V gene, CDR1 is SGHKS and CDR2 is YYEKEE (reference sequence). Trimming removed 5 bases from V and 9 bases from J; junction bases left unmatched: 14. The CDR3 runs 16 residues. The sequence was collected from a man aged 55 to 69 with active COVID-19. The sample comprised peripheral blood. J is TRBJ1-6 and V is TRBV5-5, with 7 bases matching TRBD1. CDR3 sequence reads: CASRFTGALGISPLHF. As DNA, the CDR3 is TGTGCCAGCAGATTTACAGGGGCCCTAGGGATTTCACCCCTCCACTTT.